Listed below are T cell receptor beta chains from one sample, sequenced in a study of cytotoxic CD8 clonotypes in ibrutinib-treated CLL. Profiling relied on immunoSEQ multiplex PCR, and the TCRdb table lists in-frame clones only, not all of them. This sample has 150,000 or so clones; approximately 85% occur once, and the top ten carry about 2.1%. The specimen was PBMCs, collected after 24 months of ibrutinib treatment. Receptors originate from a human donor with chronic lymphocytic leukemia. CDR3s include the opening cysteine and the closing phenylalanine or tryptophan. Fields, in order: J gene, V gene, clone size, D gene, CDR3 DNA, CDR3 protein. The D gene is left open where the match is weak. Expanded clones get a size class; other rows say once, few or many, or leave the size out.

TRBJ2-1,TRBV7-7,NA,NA,TGTGCTAGCAGCTTAATAGCGGCAGGTGAGCAGTTCTTC,CASSLIAAGEQFF
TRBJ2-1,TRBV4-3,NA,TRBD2,TGCGCCAGCAGCCCCGAAGGCCTAGCGGGGGCCTACAATGAGCAGTTCTTC,CASSPEGLAGAYNEQFF
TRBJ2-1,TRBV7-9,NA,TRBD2,TGTGCCAGCAGCTTAGACGGGGGGAACAATGAGCAGTTCTTC,CASSLDGGNNEQFF
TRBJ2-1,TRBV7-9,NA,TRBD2,TGTGCCAGCAGCCGGAGCGGGAGCGTCCAGGAGCAGTTCTTC,CASSRSGSVQEQFF
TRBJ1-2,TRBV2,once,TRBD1,TGTGCCAGCAGTGAAGCGGGTCGTGTTCGGACAGGAGATAACTATGGCTACACCTTC,CASSEAGRVRTGDNYGYTF
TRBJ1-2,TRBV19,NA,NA,TGTGCCAGTAGTGCCGGGAGAAGAACTAACTATGGCTACACCTTC,CASSAGRRTNYGYTF
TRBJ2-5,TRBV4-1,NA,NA,TGCGCCAGCAGCCTGCGGGACAGCGATTCGAATACCCAGTACTTC,CASSLRDSDSNTQYF
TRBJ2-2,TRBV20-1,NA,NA,TGCAGTGCCCCCCGGGCCGGGGAGCTGTTTTTT,CSAPRAGELFF
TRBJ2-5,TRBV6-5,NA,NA,TGTGCCAGCAGTTCCCCGTGGGGGCGAGAGACCCAGTACTTC,CASSSPWGRETQYF
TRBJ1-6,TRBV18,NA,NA,TGTGCCAGCTCACCGGCCGGGACACTCGATAATTCACCCCTCCACTTT,CASSPAGTLDNSPLHF
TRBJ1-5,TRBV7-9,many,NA,TGTGCCAGCAGCTTAGCCCTTGGGGCTGGCAATCAGCCCCAGCATTTT,CASSLALGAGNQPQHF
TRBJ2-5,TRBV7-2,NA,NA,TGTGCCAGCAGCCCCTGGCGAGCGGCACAAGAGACCCAGTACTTC,CASSPWRAAQETQYF